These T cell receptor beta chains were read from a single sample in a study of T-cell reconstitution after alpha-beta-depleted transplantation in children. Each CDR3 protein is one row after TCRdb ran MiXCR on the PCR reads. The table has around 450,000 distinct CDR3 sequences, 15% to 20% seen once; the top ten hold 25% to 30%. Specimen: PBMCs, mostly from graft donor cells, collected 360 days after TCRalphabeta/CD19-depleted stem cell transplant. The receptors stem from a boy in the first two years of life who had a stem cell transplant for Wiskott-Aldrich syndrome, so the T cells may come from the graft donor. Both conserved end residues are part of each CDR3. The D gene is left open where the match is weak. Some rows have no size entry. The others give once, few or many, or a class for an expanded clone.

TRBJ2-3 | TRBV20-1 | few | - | TGCAGTGCTAGAGATGTCAGACAACCCACAGATACGCAGTATTTT | CSARDVRQPTDTQYF
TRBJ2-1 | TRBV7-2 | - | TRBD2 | TGTGCCAGCAGCCCGGAACTAGCGGGAGGGGTGAATGAGCAGTTCTTC | CASSPELAGGVNEQFF
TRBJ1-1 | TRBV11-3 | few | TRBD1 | TGTGCCAGCAGCGCCCGACAGGGAAGCGTGGCTGAAGCTTTCTTT | CASSARQGSVAEAFF
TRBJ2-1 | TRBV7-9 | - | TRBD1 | TGTGCCAGCAGCGAGGACAGGCCCCTGGGGTACAATGAGCAGTTCTTC | CASSEDRPLGYNEQFF
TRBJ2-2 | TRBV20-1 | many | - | TGCAGTGCTAGAGCCAGCGGACTGGAGAACACCGGGGAGCTGTTTTTT | CSARASGLENTGELFF
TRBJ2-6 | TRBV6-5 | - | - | TGTGCCAGCAGTTATAGGCCCGGCGGGACTGGGGCCAACGTCCTGACTTTC | CASSYRPGGTGANVLTF
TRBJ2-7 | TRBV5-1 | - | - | TGCGCCAGCAGCCCCATACCCGGGAAAGGAGATTACGAGCAGTACTTC | CASSPIPGKGDYEQYF
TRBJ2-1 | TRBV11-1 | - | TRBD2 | TGTGCCAGCAGCTCTAGGCGGTGGTGGGAGGGGTCCTACAATGAGCAGTTCTTC | CASSSRRWWEGSYNEQFF
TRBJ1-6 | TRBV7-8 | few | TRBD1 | TGTGCCAGCAGCTCCCGGGACAGGGAATCACCCCTCCACTTT | CASSSRDRESPLHF
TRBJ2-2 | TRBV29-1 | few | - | TGCAGCGTCTTAGGTTCCGGGGAGCTGTTTTTT | CSVLGSGELFF
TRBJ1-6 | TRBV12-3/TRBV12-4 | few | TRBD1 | TGTGCCAGCAGTTTGGGACAGGGGGGTTCACCCCTCCACTTT | CASSLGQGGSPLHF
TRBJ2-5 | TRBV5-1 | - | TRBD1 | TGCGCCAGCAGGGACAGGGAGACCCAGTACTTC | CASRDRETQYF
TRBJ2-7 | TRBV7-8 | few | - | TGTGCCAGCACCCCTACAACCCGGTTATCCTACGAGCAGTACTTC | CASTPTTRLSYEQYF
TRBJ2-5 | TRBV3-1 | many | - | TGTGCCAGCAGCCAAGTTCAGACAGAAGAGACCCAGTACTTC | CASSQVQTEETQYF
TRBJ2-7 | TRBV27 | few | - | TGTGCCAGCAGTTTAACAGGGCAAGCCTACGAGCAGTACTTC | CASSLTGQAYEQYF
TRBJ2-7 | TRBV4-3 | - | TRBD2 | TGCGCCAGCAGCCTACGTTTAGACCGAGCGGGAGGGCCCTACGAGCAGTACTTC | CASSLRLDRAGGPYEQYF
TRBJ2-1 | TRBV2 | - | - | TGTGCCAGCAGTGAAGTTGGGGGGGCGCTTATCAATGAGCAGTTCTTC | CASSEVGGALINEQFF
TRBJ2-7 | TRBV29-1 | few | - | TGCAGCGTAGTCGCAAGTACGGGAGTCATCTACGAGCAGTACTTC | CSVVASTGVIYEQYF
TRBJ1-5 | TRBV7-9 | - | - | TGTGCCAGCAGCTTAGTCCTCGGGGAACAGCCCCAGCATTTT | CASSLVLGEQPQHF
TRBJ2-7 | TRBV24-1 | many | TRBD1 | TGTGCCACCAGTGATACCGGACAGGGGGCCTACGAGCAGTACTTC | CATSDTGQGAYEQYF
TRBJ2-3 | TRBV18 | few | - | TGTGCCAGCTCAAGCAGCCCCGAGGATACGCAGTATTTT | CASSSSPEDTQYF
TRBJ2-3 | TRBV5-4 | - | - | TGTGCCAGCAGCTTGGTTCTAGGCACGCAGTATTTT | CASSLVLGTQYF
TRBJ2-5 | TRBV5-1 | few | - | TGCGCCAGCAGCTTGCCGGATGGGCTTCAAGAGACCCAGTACTTC | CASSLPDGLQETQYF
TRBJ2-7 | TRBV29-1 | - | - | TGCAGCGTTGAAGTTAGGCAGGCCCCGCCCTACGAGCAGTACTTC | CSVEVRQAPPYEQYF
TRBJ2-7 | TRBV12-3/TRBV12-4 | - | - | TGTGCCAGCAGTTTGGTAGGATACCTGCAGTACTTC | CASSLVGYLQYF
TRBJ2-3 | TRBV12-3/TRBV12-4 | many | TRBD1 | TGCGCCAGCAGCTTGACAGGGACAGATACGCAGTATTTT | CASSLTGTDTQYF
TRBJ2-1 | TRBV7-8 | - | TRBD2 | TGTGCCAGCAGCTCCTCCCGACTAGCGGGAGGGCTGTACAATGAGCAGTTCTTC | CASSSSRLAGGLYNEQFF
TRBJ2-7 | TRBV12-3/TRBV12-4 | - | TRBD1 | TGTGCCAGCAGTTTTGGATGGACAGGGGGAGTGGAGTCCTACGAGCAGTACTTC | CASSFGWTGGVESYEQYF
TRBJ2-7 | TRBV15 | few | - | TGTGCCACCAGCAGAGCCAGGGCTACCCTATTCTACGAGCAGTACTTC | CATSRARATLFYEQYF
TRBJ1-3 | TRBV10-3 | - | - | TGTGCCATCAGCAAGAGGTCCTCTGTCGGGCTCTCTGGAAACACCATATATTTT | CAISKRSSVGLSGNTIYF
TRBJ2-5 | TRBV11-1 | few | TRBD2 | TGTGCCAGCAGCTTGGGAGCGACTAGCGGGACATGGTACCAAGAGACCCAGTACTTC | CASSLGATSGTWYQETQYF
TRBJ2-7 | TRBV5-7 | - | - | TGTGCCAGCAGCTTAGCAGGATCCGTGACTTACGAGCAGTACTTC | CASSLAGSVTYEQYF
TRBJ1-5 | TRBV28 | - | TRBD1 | TGTGCCAGCAGATCAGGACAGGGCAATCAGCCCCAGCATTTT | CASRSGQGNQPQHF
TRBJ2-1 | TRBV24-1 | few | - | TGTGCCACCAGTGATCGGTGGGGCTCCTACAATGAGCAGTTCTTC | CATSDRWGSYNEQFF
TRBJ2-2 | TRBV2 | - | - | TGTGCCAGCAAAAAAGGCAGGGTGGACGCCGGGGAGCTGTTTTTT | CASKKGRVDAGELFF
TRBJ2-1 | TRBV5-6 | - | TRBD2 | TGTGCCAGCAGCTACGGACTAGCGGAAACCTACAATGAGCAGTTCTTC | CASSYGLAETYNEQFF
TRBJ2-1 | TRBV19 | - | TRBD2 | TGTGCCAGTAGTATCCGGACTAAGCGGGGGGGCTACAATGAGCAGTTCTTC | CASSIRTKRGGYNEQFF
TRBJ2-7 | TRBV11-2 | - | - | TGTGCCAGCAGCCAGCCAGGGGACTCCTACGAGCAGTACTTC | CASSQPGDSYEQYF
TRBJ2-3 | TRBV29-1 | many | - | TGCAGCGTTGGTCTCCTTAGCGGAGATACGCAGTATTTT | CSVGLLSGDTQYF
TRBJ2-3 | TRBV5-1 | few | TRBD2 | TGCGCCAGCAGCTTGCGGACTAGCGACACAGATACGCAGTATTTT | CASSLRTSDTDTQYF
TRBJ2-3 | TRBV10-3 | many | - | TGTGCCATCGGCAAGGATAAAAGCACAGATACGCAGTATTTT | CAIGKDKSTDTQYF
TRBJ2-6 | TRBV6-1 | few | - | TGTGCCAGCAGTCAGACTAGTGTCACCAACGTCCTGACTTTC | CASSQTSVTNVLTF
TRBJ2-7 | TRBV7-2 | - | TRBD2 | TGTGCCAGCAGCTTAGCGGGACTAGCGGGAGGGTACGAGCAGTACTTC | CASSLAGLAGGYEQYF
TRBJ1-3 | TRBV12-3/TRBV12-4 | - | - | TGTGCCAGCAGTTTAAAGCAGGGGACCTCTGGAAACACCATATATTTT | CASSLKQGTSGNTIYF
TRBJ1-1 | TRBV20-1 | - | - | TGCAGTGCTAGAGCTGACTTTATTAACACTGAAGCTTTCTTT | CSARADFINTEAFF